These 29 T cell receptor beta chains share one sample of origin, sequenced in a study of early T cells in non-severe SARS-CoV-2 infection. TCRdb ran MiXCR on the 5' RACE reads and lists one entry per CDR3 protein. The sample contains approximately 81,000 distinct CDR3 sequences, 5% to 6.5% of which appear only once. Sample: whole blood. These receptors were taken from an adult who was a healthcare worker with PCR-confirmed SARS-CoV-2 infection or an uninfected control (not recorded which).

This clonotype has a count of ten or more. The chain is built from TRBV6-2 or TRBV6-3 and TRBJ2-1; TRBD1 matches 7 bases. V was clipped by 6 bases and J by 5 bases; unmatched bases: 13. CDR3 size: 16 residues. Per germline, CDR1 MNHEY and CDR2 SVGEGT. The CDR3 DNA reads TGTGCCAGCAGCTTGGATTCCGGGACAGCCAACAATGAGCAGTTCTTC. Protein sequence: CASSLDSGTANNEQFF.

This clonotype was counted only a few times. CDR3 sequence (DNA): TGTGCCAGCTCGTGGGCGAACACTGAAGCTTTCTTT. It encodes CASSWANTEAFF. V gene TRBV2 combines with J gene TRBJ1-1; no clear D. The ends were cut back, 8 bases at V and 1 base at J, with 8 bases in the middle. There are 12 residues in the CDR3. CDR1 SNHLY and CDR2 FYNNEI come from the germline V gene.

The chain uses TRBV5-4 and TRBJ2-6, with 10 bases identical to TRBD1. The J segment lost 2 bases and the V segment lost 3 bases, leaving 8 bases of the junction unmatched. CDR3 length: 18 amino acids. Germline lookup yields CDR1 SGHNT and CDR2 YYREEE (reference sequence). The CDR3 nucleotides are TGTGCCAGCAGCTCCTCCGGGACAGGGGTTACTGGGGCCAACGTCCTGACTTTC. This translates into CASSSSGTGVTGANVLTF.

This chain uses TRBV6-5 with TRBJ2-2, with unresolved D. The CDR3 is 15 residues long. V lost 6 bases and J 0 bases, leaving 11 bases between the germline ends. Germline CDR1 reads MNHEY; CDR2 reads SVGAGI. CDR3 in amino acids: CASSYRPANTGELFF. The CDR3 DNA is TGTGCCAGCAGCTATAGACCCGCGAACACCGGGGAGCTGTTTTTT.

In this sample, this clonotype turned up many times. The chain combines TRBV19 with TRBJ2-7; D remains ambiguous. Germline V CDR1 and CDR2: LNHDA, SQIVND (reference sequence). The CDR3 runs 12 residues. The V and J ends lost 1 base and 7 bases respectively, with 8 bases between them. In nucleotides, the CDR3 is TGTGCCAGTAGTATAGCTGGGCAGGAGCAGTACTTC. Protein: CASSIAGQEQYF.

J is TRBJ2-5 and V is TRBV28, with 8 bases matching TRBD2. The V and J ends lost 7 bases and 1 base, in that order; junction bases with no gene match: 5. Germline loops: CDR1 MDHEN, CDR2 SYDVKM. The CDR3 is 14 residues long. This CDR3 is CASNLSGTQETQYF. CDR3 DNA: TGTGCCAGCAACCTTAGCGGGACCCAAGAGACCCAGTACTTC.

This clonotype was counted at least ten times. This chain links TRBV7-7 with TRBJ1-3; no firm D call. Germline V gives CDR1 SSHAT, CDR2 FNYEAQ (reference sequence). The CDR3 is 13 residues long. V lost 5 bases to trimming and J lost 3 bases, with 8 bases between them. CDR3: CASSPDIGNTIYF. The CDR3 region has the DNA TGTGCCAGCAGCCCAGACATTGGAAACACCATATATTTT. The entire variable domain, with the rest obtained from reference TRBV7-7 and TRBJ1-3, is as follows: GAGVSQSPRYKVTKRGQDVTLRCDPISSHATLYWYQQALGQGPEFLTYFNYEAQPDKSGLPSDRFSAERPEGSISTLTIQRTEQRDSAMYRCASSPDIGNTIYFGEGSWLTVV.

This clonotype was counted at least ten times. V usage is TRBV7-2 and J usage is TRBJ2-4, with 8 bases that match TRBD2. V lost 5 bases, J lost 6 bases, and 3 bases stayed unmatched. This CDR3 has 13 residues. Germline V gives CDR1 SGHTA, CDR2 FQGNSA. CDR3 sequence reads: CASSPGLGNIQYF. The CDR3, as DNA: TGTGCCAGCAGCCCGGGACTAGGAAACATTCAGTACTTC.

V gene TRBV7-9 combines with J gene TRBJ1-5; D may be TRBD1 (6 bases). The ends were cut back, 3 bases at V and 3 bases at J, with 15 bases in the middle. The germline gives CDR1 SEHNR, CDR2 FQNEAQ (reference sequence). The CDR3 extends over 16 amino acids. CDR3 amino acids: CASSLTGPWDNQPQHF. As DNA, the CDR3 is TGTGCCAGCAGCTTGACAGGCCCTTGGGACAATCAGCCCCAGCATTTT.

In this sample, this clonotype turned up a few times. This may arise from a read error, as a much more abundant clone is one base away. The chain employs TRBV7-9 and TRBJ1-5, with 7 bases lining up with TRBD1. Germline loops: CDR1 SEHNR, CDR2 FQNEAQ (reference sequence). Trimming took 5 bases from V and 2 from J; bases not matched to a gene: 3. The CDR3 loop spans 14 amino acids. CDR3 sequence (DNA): TGTGCCAGCAGCCTCACAGGGGGCAATCAGCCCCAGCATTTT. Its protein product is CASSLTGGNQPQHF.

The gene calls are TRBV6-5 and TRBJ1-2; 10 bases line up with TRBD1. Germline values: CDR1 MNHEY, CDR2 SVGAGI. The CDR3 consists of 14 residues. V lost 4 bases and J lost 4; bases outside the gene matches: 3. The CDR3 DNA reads TGTGCCAGCAGTTGGACAGGGGGAAGCTATGGCTACACCTTC. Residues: CASSWTGGSYGYTF.

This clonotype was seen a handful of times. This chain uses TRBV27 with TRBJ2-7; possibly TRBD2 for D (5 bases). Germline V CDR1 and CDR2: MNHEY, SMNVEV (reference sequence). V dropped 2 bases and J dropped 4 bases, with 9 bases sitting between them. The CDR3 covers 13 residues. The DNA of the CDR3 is TGTGCCAGCAGTTTAGGTCGAGGGTACGAGCAGTACTTC. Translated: CASSLGRGYEQYF.

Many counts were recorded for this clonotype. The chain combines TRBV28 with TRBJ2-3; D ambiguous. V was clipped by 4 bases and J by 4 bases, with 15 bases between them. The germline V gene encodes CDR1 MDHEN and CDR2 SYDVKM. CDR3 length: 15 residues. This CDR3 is CASSSRWKGPDTQYF. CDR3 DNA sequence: TGTGCCAGCAGTTCCCGCTGGAAGGGCCCAGATACGCAGTATTTT.

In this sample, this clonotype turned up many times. CDR3 DNA sequence: TGTGCCAGCAGCCACGGCAGGACAGGGGTCTACTATGGCTACACCTTC. Protein: CASSHGRTGVYYGYTF. The rearrangement links TRBV14 to TRBJ1-2; TRBD1 aligns across 9 bases. The CDR3 sequence is 16 residues long. Trimming cost V 3 bases and J 3 bases; bases outside gene matches: 8. CDR1 is SGHDN and CDR2 is FVKESK in the germline V gene.

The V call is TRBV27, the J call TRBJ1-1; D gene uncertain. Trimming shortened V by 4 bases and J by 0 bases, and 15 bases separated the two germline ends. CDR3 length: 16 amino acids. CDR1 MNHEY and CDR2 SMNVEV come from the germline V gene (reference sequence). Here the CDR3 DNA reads TGTGCCAGCAGTTCTCGGTCTAGACCCTTGAACACTGAAGCTTTCTTT. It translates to CASSSRSRPLNTEAFF.

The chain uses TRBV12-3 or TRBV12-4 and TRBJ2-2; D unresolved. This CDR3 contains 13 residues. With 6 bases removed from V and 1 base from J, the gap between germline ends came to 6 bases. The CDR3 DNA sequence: TGTGCCAGCAGCCTACAGAACACCGGGGAGCTGTTTTTT. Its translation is CASSLQNTGELFF.

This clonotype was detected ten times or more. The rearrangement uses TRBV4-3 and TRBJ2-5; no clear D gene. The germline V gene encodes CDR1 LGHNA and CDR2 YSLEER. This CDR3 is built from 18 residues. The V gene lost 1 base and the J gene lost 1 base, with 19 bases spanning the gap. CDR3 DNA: TGCGCCAGCAGCCAAGGGGCGTTCAACCTAGGACGCCAAGAGACCCAGTACTTC. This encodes CASSQGAFNLGRQETQYF.

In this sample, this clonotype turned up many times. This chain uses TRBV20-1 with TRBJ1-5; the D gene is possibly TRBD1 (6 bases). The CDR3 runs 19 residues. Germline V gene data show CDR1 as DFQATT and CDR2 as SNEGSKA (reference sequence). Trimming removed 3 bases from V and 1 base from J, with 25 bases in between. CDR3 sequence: CSASDATWQGPSSNQPQHF. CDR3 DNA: TGCAGTGCTAGTGACGCTACATGGCAGGGGCCGTCGAGCAATCAGCCCCAGCATTTT.

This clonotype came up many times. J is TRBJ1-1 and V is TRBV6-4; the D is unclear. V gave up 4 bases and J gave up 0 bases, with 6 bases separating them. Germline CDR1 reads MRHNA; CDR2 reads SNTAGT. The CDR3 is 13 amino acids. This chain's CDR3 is CASSVGMNTEAFF. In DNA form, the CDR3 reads TGTGCCAGCAGTGTGGGGATGAACACTGAAGCTTTCTTT.

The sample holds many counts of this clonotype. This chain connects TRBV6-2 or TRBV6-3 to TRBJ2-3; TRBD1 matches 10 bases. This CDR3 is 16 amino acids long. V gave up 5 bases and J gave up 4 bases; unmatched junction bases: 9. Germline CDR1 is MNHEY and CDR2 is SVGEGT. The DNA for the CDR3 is TGTGCCAGCAGTCAACGACAGGGGGCCCCGTCAGATACGCAGTATTTT. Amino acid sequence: CASSQRQGAPSDTQYF.

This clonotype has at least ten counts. The CDR3 nucleotides are TGCGCCAGCAGCCAAGTAGGCAGGGATAATTCACCCCTCCACTTT. This gives the protein CASSQVGRDNSPLHF. The chain is built from TRBV4-1 and TRBJ1-6; TRBD1 might be the D (5 bases). Trimming pared 1 base from V and 5 bases from J, leaving 9 bases between. The CDR3 contains 15 residues. Germline V lookup: CDR1 MGHRA, CDR2 YSYEKL.

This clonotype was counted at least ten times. The CDR3 reads CASAKPGGSVWETQYF. In DNA form, the CDR3 reads TGTGCTAGTGCCAAACCAGGGGGCTCTGTTTGGGAGACCCAGTACTTC. The chain joins TRBV12-5 to TRBJ2-5; 8 bases map to TRBD1. Germline-derived CDR1 and CDR2 are LGHNT and FRNRAP. The CDR3 has 16 amino acids. V dropped 7 bases and J dropped 5; count of bases not matched to a gene: 15.

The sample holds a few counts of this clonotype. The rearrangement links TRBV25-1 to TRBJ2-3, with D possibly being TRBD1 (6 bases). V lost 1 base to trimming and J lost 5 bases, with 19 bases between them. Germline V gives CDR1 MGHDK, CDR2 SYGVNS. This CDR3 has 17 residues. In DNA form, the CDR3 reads TGTGCCAGCAGTGAATCTATAGGGGGTATCCCAGAAGATACGCAGTATTTT. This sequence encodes CASSESIGGIPEDTQYF.

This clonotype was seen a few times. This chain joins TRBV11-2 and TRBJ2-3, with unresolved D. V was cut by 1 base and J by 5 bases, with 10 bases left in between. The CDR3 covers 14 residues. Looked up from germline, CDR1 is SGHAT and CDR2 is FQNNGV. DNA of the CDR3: TGTGCCAGCAGCTTAGCCTGGTCGGGAGATACGCAGTATTTT. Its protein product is CASSLAWSGDTQYF.

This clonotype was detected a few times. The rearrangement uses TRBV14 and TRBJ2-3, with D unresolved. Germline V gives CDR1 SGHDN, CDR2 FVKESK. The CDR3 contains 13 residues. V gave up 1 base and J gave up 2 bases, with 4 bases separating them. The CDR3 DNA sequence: TGTGCCAGCAGCCAAGGGGTCACAGATACGCAGTATTTT. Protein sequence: CASSQGVTDTQYF.

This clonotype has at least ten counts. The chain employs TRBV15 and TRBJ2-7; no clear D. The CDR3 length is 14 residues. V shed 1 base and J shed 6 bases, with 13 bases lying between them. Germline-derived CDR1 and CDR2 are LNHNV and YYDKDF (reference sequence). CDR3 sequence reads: CATSRVGPGPEQYF. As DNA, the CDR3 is TGTGCCACCAGCAGAGTGGGCCCCGGCCCCGAGCAGTACTTC.

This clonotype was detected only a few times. In DNA form, the CDR3 reads TGTGCCAGCAGCTTCTCACTAGCGGGGGATGCCAAAAACATTCAGTACTTC. Translated, it gives CASSFSLAGDAKNIQYF. V and J are TRBV28 and TRBJ2-4; 11 bases line up with TRBD2. The trim removed 6 bases at V and 1 base at J, leaving 8 bases unmatched. CDR1 MDHEN and CDR2 SYDVKM come from the germline V gene. The CDR3 has 17 residues. The complete variable domain, with remaining parts taken from reference TRBV28 and TRBJ2-4, reads DVKVTQSSRYLVKRTGEKVFLECVQDMDHENMFWYRQDPGLGLRLIYFSYDVKMKEKGDIPEGYSVSREKKERFSLILESASTNQTSMYLCASSFSLAGDAKNIQYFGAGTRLSVL.

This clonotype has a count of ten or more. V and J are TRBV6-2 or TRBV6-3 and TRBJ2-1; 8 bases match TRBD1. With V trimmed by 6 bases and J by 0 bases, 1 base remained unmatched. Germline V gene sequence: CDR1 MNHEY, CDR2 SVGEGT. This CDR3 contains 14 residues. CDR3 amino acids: CASRGQASYNEQFF. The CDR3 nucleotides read TGTGCCAGCAGGGGACAGGCCTCCTACAATGAGCAGTTCTTC.

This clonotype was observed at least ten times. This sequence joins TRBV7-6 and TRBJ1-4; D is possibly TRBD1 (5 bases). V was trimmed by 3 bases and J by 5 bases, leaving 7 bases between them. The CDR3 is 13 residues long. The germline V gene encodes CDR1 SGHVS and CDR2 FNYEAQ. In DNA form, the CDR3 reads TGTGCCAGCAGCTTGAGACAGAATGAAAAACTGTTTTTT. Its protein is CASSLRQNEKLFF.